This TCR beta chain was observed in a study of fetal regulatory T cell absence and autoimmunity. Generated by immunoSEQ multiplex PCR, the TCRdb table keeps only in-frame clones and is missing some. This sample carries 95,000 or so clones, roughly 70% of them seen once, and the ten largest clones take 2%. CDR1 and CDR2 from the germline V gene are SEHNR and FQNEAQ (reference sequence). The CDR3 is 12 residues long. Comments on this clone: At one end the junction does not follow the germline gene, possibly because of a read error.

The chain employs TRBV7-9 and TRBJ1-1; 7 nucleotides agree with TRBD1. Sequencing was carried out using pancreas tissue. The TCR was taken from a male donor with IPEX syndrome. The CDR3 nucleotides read TGTGCCAGCCGCTTACAGGGGCAGGAAGCTTTCTTT. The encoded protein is CASRLQGQEAFF. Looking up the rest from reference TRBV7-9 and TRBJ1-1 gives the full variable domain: DTGVSQNPRHKITKRGQNVTFRCDPISEHNRLYWYRQTLGQGPEFLTYFQNEAQLEKSRLLSDRFSAERPKGSFSTLEIQRTEQGDSAMYLCASRLQGQEAFFGQGTRLTVV.